The 6 T cell receptor beta chains below all came from one sample that was sequenced in a study of T cells after yellow fever vaccination. TCRdb fed the 5' RACE reads into MiXCR, producing one record per CDR3 protein. The sample shows some 110,000 distinct CDR3 sequences, 7.2% of them seen only once. The source was CD4+ T cells sorted from PBMCs, collected around 45 days after the first yellow fever vaccination. The receptor source for this set is a man aged 18 to 30 who received the YFV17D yellow fever vaccine.

Details on this clonotype: Possible read error: a much larger clone is one base away. The gene calls are TRBV20-1 and TRBJ1-1, with a weak D call TRBD1 (5 bases). The CDR3 consists of 13 residues. The V gene's germline CDR1 is DFQATT and CDR2 SNEGSKA (reference sequence). In DNA form, the CDR3 reads TGCAGAGCCCCGAAGGGGTCGGGTTTAGAAGCTTTCTTT. Its protein product is CRAPKGSGLEAFF.

This clonotype was counted ten times or more. J is TRBJ2-4 and V is TRBV6-1; D not certain. Per germline, CDR1 MNHNS and CDR2 SASEGT. This CDR3 has 16 amino acids. V dropped 4 bases and J dropped 0 bases, with 13 bases sitting between them. The CDR3 reads CASSVVMGLAKNIQYF. In nucleotides, the CDR3 is TGTGCCAGCAGTGTGGTAATGGGATTAGCCAAAAACATTCAGTACTTC.

This clonotype has just one count. The V call is TRBV19, the J call TRBJ2-7; 9 nucleotides line up with TRBD2. Germline assignment: CDR1 LNHDA and CDR2 SQIVND (reference sequence). The CDR3 totals 15 residues. V trimming: 5 bases; J trimming: 2 bases; junction bases outside the gene matches: 7. The CDR3 nucleotides read TGTGCCAGTAGTCTGCGGGGGGGAACGCCCTACGAGCAGTACTTC. This gives the protein CASSLRGGTPYEQYF.

The V and J genes are TRBV20-1 and TRBJ2-3; D unresolved. Germline-derived CDR1 and CDR2 are DFQATT and SNEGSKA (reference sequence). The V end lost 3 bases, the J end lost 2 bases, and 15 bases lay between the germline ends. The CDR3 totals 15 residues. The CDR3 DNA sequence: TGCAGTGCTAGTACCGCTGCGGCCGTCACAGATACGCAGTATTTT. As protein: CSASTAAAVTDTQYF.

At least ten counts were recorded for this clonotype. V is TRBV10-3 and J is TRBJ2-7, with D perhaps assigned TRBD1 or TRBD2 (6 bases each). The germline V gene encodes CDR1 ENHRY and CDR2 SYGVKD. The ends were cut back, 3 bases at V and 4 bases at J, with 16 bases in the middle. The CDR3 runs 15 residues. CDR3: CAISDLTGTLYEQYF. CDR3 coding DNA: TGTGCCATCAGTGATTTAACAGGGACTCTTTACGAGCAGTACTTC.

This clonotype was observed many times. The CDR3 DNA is TGTGCCAGCAGCTTAGTTGGGACAGGCAGCTCCTACGAGCAGTACTTC. Translated: CASSLVGTGSSYEQYF. This chain links TRBV7-2 with TRBJ2-7; TRBD1 agrees at 8 bases. The CDR3 is 16 amino acids. V dropped 1 base and J dropped 0; count of bases not matched to a gene: 5. Per the germline V gene, CDR1 is SGHTA and CDR2 is FQGNSA.